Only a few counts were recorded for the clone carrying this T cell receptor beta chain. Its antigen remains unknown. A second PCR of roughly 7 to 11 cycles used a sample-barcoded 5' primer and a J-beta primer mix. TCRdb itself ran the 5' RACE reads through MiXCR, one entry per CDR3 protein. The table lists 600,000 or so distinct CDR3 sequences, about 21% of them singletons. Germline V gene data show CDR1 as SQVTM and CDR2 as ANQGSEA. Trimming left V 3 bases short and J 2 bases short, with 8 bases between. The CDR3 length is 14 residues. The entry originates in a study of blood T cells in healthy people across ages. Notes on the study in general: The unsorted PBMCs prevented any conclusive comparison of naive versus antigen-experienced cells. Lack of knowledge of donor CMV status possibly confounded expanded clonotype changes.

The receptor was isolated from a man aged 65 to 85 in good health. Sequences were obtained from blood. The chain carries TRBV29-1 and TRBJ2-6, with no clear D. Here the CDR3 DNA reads TGCAGCGTTGACGGTGGGGCTGGGGCCAACGTCCTGACTTTC. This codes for CSVDGGAGANVLTF. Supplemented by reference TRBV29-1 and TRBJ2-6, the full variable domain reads SAVISQKPSRDICQRGTSLTIQCQVDSQVTMMFWYRQQPGQSLTLIATANQGSEATYESGFVIDKFPISRPNLTFSTLTVSNMSPEDSSIYLCSVDGGAGANVLTFGAGSRLTVL.